These T cell receptor beta chains were read from a single sample in a study of blood T cell repertoires in COVID-19. Method: immunoSEQ multiplex PCR; TCRdb's copy keeps in-frame clones and lacks some. The sample carries a few hundred thousand clones, around 86% recorded once. The sequenced sample consisted of peripheral blood. The receptors were gathered from a man aged 18 to 29 with active or convalescent COVID-19. Both conserved end residues are part of each CDR3. A D gene is named only where the DNA matches it firmly. Some rows mark clone size as missing; the rest say once, few, many or name a class of expanded clone.

J gene	V gene	D gene	clone size	CDR3 DNA	CDR3 protein
TRBJ1-2	TRBV6-2/TRBV6-3	NA	NA	TGTGCCAGCAGTACAGTCGACAGGACCTATGGCTACACCTTC	CASSTVDRTYGYTF
TRBJ1-1	TRBV6-5	NA	NA	TGTGCCAGCAGTTACTCTCCGTTATACACTGAAGCTTTCTTT	CASSYSPLYTEAFF
TRBJ1-2	TRBV30	NA	few	TGTGCCTGGAGTGTAAGCGGCTCTGGCTACACCTTC	CAWSVSGSGYTF
TRBJ2-1	TRBV10-3	NA	NA	TGTGCCATCAGATCGGGCAATGAGCAGTTCTTC	CAIRSGNEQFF
TRBJ2-2	TRBV23-1	NA	NA	TGCGCCAGCAGGAAAATCGGGACACCCAACACCGGGGAGCTGTTTTTT	CASRKIGTPNTGELFF
TRBJ2-1	TRBV7-6	TRBD2	NA	TGTGCCAGCAGCAAATTAAGTTGGACTAGCGGGGGTGGTTCCTACAATGAGCAGTTCTTC	CASSKLSWTSGGGSYNEQFF
TRBJ2-7	TRBV27	NA	NA	TGTGCCACCCGGAAGGGTGGGGCAAGCTCCTACGAGCAGTACTTC	CATRKGGASSYEQYF
TRBJ1-2	TRBV5-6	NA	NA	TGTGCCAGCAGCTTGTACACAAATCAAGGCTACACCTTC	CASSLYTNQGYTF
TRBJ2-1	TRBV4-1	NA	NA	TGCGCCAGCAGCCAAGGGTGGGCTGCAAGCTCCTACAATGAGCAGTTCTTC	CASSQGWAASSYNEQFF
TRBJ2-5	TRBV7-3	NA	NA	TGTGCCAGCAGCTTAAATCCGGGACTGGATCAAGAGACCCAGTACTTC	CASSLNPGLDQETQYF
TRBJ1-1	TRBV18	TRBD1	NA	TGTGCCAGCTCACCAACCGGACAGGGTAGTACTGAAGCTTTCTTT	CASSPTGQGSTEAFF
TRBJ2-5	TRBV11-2	NA	NA	TGTGCCAGCAGCTCAGGGTCCGTGGAGGGGGAGACCCAGTACTTC	CASSSGSVEGETQYF
TRBJ1-5	TRBV12-3/TRBV12-4	NA	NA	TGTGCCAGCAGAAACGGGGGGGGTCAGCCCCAGCATTTT	CASRNGGGQPQHF
TRBJ1-5	TRBV24-1	TRBD1	NA	TGTGCCACCAGTGATTCGACAGGGGGCTATAGCAATCAGCCCCAGCATTTT	CATSDSTGGYSNQPQHF
TRBJ1-2	TRBV18	NA	NA	TGTGCCAGCTCACCCGATGGAGTCGAGCGGGATGGCTACACCTTC	CASSPDGVERDGYTF
TRBJ2-7	TRBV7-9	NA	once	TGTGCCAGCAGTCACAGCAATGCGGGGATCCCCTACGAGCAGTACTTC	CASSHSNAGIPYEQYF
TRBJ1-1	TRBV2	TRBD1	NA	TGTGCCAGCAGTTATGGACAGGTTGAAGCTTTCTTT	CASSYGQVEAFF
TRBJ1-2	TRBV11-2	NA	few	TGTGCCAGCAGCCCAGACAGATACTATGGCTACACCTTC	CASSPDRYYGYTF
TRBJ2-7	TRBV6-6	TRBD2	NA	TGTGCCAGCAGCTGCTGCGGGGGAACCAACTACGAGCAGTACTTC	CASSCCGGTNYEQYF
TRBJ2-1	TRBV5-4	TRBD2	NA	TGTGCCAGCACCTTAAACCTAGCGGCCTCCTACAATGAGCAGTTCTTC	CASTLNLAASYNEQFF
TRBJ2-5	TRBV7-2	NA	NA	TGTGCCAGCAGCGAGGGTAGAGAGACCCAGTACTTC	CASSEGRETQYF
TRBJ2-7	TRBV29-1	NA	few	TGCAGCGTTCTCGATTCCCTCCCCCTCGGCGAGCAGTACTTC	CSVLDSLPLGEQYF
TRBJ1-6	TRBV7-2	TRBD1	NA	TGTGCCAGCAGGCCGGGACAGGAGAATTCACCCCTCCACTTT	CASRPGQENSPLHF
TRBJ2-7	TRBV30	NA	NA	TGTGCCTGGAGTGATGTCAGGGGCTTCTCCTACGAGCAGTACTTC	CAWSDVRGFSYEQYF
TRBJ2-1	TRBV5-1	TRBD1	NA	TGCGCCAGCTTTAATTCTCTGGACAGGGCTGACAATGAGCAGTTCTTC	CASFNSLDRADNEQFF
TRBJ2-1	TRBV9	TRBD2	NA	TGTGCCAGCAGCGCCGGGACTAGCGATGAGCAGTTCTTC	CASSAGTSDEQFF
TRBJ2-1	TRBV6-5	TRBD2	NA	TGTGCCAGCAGTTACTCCGCTAGCGGGATCTCGGGTGAGCAGTTCTTC	CASSYSASGISGEQFF
TRBJ1-2	TRBV28	NA	NA	TGTGCCAGCAGTTTAACAGCAGGAACAAGTGGCTACACCTTC	CASSLTAGTSGYTF
TRBJ2-1	TRBV10-3	TRBD1	NA	TGTGCCATCAGTGTGCAGGGACAGAGCTCCTACAATGAGCAGTTCTTC	CAISVQGQSSYNEQFF
TRBJ1-5	TRBV3-1/TRBV3-2	NA	NA	TGTGCCAGCAGCCAAACAGGGATTCAGCCCCAGCATTTT	CASSQTGIQPQHF
TRBJ1-5	TRBV30	NA	NA	TGTGCCTGGAGTTTCGGACACCCCGGCCAGCCCCAGCATTTT	CAWSFGHPGQPQHF
TRBJ1-4	TRBV7-2	TRBD1	NA	TGTGCCAGCAGCCTGGACAGGGACACCACTAATGAAAAACTGTTTTTT	CASSLDRDTTNEKLFF
TRBJ2-1	TRBV10-3	NA	NA	TGTGCCATCAAGGACAGCACCAATGAGCAGTTCTTC	CAIKDSTNEQFF
TRBJ2-2	TRBV7-6	NA	NA	TGTGCCAGCAGCTCCAGACTAGAAACCGGGGAGCTGTTTTTT	CASSSRLETGELFF
TRBJ2-1	TRBV28	NA	NA	TGTGCCAGCAGTTTGTCCAGGGTGTCCTACAATGAGCAGTTCTTC	CASSLSRVSYNEQFF
TRBJ2-7	TRBV7-8	TRBD1	NA	TGTGCCAGCAGCCCGTCAGGGGGATCCTACGAGCAGTACTTC	CASSPSGGSYEQYF
TRBJ2-1	TRBV5-1	TRBD2	once	TGCGCCAGCAGCTTGAGTAGTAGCGGGGGAATTGATGAGCAGTTCTTC	CASSLSSSGGIDEQFF
TRBJ1-4	TRBV5-6	NA	NA	TGTGCCAGCAGCTTGGCCGGACTCTCTGAAAAACTGTTTTTT	CASSLAGLSEKLFF
TRBJ1-1	TRBV5-1	NA	NA	TGCGCCAGCAGCTTGGTGGGGCTGAACACTGAAGCTTTCTTT	CASSLVGLNTEAFF
TRBJ2-3	TRBV6-5	TRBD1	once	TGTGCCAGCAGCCCGACAGGGGTCACAGATACGCAGTATTTT	CASSPTGVTDTQYF
TRBJ1-2	TRBV29-1	NA	once	TGCAGCGTTGTACGTGGGGGGGACTATGGCTACACCTTC	CSVVRGGDYGYTF
TRBJ2-5	TRBV6-5	NA	NA	TGTGCCAGCGGCGGGGATGGGGGGACCCAGTACTTC	CASGGDGGTQYF
TRBJ1-6	TRBV28	NA	NA	TGTGCCAGCAGTTCTCAGAGGAATTCACCCCTCCACTTT	CASSSQRNSPLHF
TRBJ2-5	TRBV2	NA	once	TGTGCCAGCAGAGCGGTGCAAGAGACCCAGTACTTC	CASRAVQETQYF
TRBJ1-2	TRBV5-6	NA	few	TGTGCCAGCAGCTTGTACAGGAGAACAGGCTATGGCTACACCTTC	CASSLYRRTGYGYTF
TRBJ2-2	TRBV5-4	TRBD2	NA	TGTGCCAGCAGCTGGACTAGCGGTTACACCGGGGAGCTGTTTTTT	CASSWTSGYTGELFF
TRBJ2-2	TRBV4-1	TRBD2	NA	TGCGCCAGCAGCCCGACGTATGGACTAGCGGGAGCTCTCGGGGAGCTGTTTTTT	CASSPTYGLAGALGELFF
TRBJ1-6	TRBV6-5	TRBD1	NA	TGTGCCAGCAAAAGGACAGGGGGCTTTGGTTCACCCCTCCACTTT	CASKRTGGFGSPLHF
TRBJ2-1	TRBV6-5	TRBD2	NA	TGTGCCAGCAGTTACTCGTCTAGCGGGGGGGCGGATGAGCAGTTCTTC	CASSYSSSGGADEQFF
TRBJ1-2	TRBV4-1	NA	NA	TGCGCCAGCAGCCAAGATCATCGGCGGACTCAGGAGGATGGCTACACCTTC	CASSQDHRRTQEDGYTF
TRBJ1-6	TRBV11-2	TRBD1	NA	TGTGCCAGCAGCCTCCTTCGACAGGGGCTTAATTCACCCCTCCACTTT	CASSLLRQGLNSPLHF
TRBJ2-1	TRBV19	TRBD2	NA	TGTGCCAGTACTAGCGGGGGGGCCGAAGTGAATGAGCAGTTCTTC	CASTSGGAEVNEQFF
TRBJ1-2	TRBV9	NA	NA	TGTGCCAGCAGCCGAACCTTGGCTGGCTACACCTTC	CASSRTLAGYTF
TRBJ1-2	TRBV7-2	TRBD1	NA	TGTGCCAGCAGCTTAGTGGGCGGGCGGGACAGCTATGGCTACACCTTC	CASSLVGGRDSYGYTF
TRBJ2-7	TRBV5-1	TRBD1	NA	TGCGCCAGCAGCTCCTCGGGACAGCTTTACGAGCAGTACTTC	CASSSSGQLYEQYF
TRBJ2-3	TRBV29-1	NA	NA	TGCAGCGTTGAAACTAGCACGGCTTATACGCAGTATTTT	CSVETSTAYTQYF
TRBJ2-1	TRBV5-1	TRBD1	NA	TGCGCCAGCAGCTTGGGGTGGGCGACAGGGAGCTCCTACAATGAGCAGTTCTTC	CASSLGWATGSSYNEQFF